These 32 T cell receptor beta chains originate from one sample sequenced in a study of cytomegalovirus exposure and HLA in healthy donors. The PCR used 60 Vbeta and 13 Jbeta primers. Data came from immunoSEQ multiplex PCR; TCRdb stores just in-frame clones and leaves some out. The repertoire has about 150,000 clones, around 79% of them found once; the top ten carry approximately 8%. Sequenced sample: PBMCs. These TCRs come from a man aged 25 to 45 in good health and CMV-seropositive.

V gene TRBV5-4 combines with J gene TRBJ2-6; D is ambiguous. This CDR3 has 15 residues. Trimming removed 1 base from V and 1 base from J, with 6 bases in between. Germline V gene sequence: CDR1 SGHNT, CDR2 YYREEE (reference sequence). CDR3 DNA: TGTGCCAGCAGCTTGCCAGGTTCTGGGGCCAACGTCCTGACTTTC. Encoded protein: CASSLPGSGANVLTF.

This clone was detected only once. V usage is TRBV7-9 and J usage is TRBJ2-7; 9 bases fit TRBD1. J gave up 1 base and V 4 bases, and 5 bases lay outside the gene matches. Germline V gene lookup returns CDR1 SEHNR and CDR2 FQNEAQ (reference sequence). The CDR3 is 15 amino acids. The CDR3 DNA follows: TGTGCCAGCAGCTCTGCCGGGACAGGGTCCTACGAGCAGTACTTC. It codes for CASSSAGTGSYEQYF.

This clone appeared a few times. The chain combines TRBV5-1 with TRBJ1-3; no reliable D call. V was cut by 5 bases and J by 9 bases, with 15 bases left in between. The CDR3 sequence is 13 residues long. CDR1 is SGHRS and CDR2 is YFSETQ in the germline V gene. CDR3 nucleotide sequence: TGCGCCAGCAGACCGGAGGCAACCCTCACCATATATTTT. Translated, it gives CASRPEATLTIYF.

The DNA for the CDR3 is TGTGCCAGCAGCCAAGATAGAGGGAGTGAGGCTGAAGCTTTCTTT. Translating gives CASSQDRGSEAEAFF. This rearrangement joins TRBV4-2 to TRBJ1-1; D ambiguous. The germline V gene encodes CDR1 LGHNA and CDR2 YNFKEQ. V dropped 0 bases and J dropped 6 bases, with 14 bases sitting between them. The CDR3 loop spans 15 amino acids.

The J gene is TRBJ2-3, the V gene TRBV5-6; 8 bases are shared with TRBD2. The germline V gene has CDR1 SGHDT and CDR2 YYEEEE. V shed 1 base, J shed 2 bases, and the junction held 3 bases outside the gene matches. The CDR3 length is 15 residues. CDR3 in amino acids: CASSLTSGNTDTQYF. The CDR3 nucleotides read TGTGCCAGCAGCTTGACTAGCGGAAACACAGATACGCAGTATTTT.

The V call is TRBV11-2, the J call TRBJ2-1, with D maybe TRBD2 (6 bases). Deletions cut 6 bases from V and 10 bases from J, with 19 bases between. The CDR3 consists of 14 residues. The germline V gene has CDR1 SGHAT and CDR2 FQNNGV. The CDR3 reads CASRRDPGVGEQFF. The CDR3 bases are TGTGCCAGCAGGCGGGACCCCGGGGTAGGGGAGCAGTTCTTC. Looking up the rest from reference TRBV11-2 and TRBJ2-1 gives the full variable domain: EAGVAQSPRYKIIEKRQSVAFWCNPISGHATLYWYQQILGQGPKLLIQFQNNGVVDDSQLPKDRFSAERLKGVDSTLKIQPAKLEDSAVYLCASRRDPGVGEQFFGPGTRLTVL.

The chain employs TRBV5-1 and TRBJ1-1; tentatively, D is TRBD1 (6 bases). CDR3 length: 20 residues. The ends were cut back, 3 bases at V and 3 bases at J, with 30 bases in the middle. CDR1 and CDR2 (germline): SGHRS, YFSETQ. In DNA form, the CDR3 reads TGCGCCAGCAGCTCCGTGGTCTCTCCGGGACAATCTGGGGGTGACACTGAAGCTTTCTTT. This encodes CASSSVVSPGQSGGDTEAFF. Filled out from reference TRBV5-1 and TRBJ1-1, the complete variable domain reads KAGVTQTPRYLIKTRGQQVTLSCSPISGHRSVSWYQQTPGQGLQFLFEYFSETQRNKGNFPGRFSGRQFSNSRSEMNVSTLELGDSALYLCASSSVVSPGQSGGDTEAFFGQGTRLTVV.

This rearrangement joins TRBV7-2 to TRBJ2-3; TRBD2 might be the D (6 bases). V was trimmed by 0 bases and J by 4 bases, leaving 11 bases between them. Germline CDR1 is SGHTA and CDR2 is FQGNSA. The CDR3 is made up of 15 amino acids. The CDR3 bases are TGTGCCAGCAGCTTAGCGGGGGGAGGTGCAGATACGCAGTATTTT. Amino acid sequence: CASSLAGGGADTQYF.

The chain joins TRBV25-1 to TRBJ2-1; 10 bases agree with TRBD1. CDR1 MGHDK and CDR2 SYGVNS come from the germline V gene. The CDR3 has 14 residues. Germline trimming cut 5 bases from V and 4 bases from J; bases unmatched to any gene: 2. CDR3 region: CASSPGQGYNEQFF. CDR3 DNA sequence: TGTGCCAGCAGTCCGGGACAGGGGTACAATGAGCAGTTCTTC. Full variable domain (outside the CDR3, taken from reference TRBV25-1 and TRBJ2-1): EADIYQTPRYLVIGTGKKITLECSQTMGHDKMYWYQQDPGMELHLIHYSYGVNSTEKGDLSSESTVSRIRTEHFPLTLESARPSHTSQYLCASSPGQGYNEQFFGPGTRLTVL.

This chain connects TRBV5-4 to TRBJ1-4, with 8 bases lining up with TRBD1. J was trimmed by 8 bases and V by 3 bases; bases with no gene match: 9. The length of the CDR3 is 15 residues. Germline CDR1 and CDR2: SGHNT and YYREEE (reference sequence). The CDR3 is CASSSTGGVVEKLFF. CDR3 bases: TGTGCCAGCAGCTCCACAGGGGGAGTAGTGGAAAAACTGTTTTTT.

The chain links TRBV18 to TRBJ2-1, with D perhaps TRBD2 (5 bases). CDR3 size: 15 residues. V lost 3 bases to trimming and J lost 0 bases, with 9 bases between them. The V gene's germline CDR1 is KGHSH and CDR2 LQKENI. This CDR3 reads CASSPTTSSYNEQFF. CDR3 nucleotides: TGTGCCAGCTCACCGACTACTAGCTCCTACAATGAGCAGTTCTTC.

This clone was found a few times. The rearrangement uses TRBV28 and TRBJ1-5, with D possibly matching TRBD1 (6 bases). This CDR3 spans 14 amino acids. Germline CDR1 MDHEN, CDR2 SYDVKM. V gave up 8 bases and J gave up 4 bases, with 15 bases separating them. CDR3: CASGGGAGNQPQHF. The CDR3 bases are TGTGCCAGCGGAGGGGGGGCAGGGAATCAGCCCCAGCATTTT.

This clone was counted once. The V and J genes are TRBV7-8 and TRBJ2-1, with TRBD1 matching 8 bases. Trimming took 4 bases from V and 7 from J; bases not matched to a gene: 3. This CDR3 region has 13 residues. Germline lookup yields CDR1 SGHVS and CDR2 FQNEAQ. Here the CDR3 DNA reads TGTGCCAGCAGCTCGACAGGGGCAAATGAGCAGTTCTTC. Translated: CASSSTGANEQFF.

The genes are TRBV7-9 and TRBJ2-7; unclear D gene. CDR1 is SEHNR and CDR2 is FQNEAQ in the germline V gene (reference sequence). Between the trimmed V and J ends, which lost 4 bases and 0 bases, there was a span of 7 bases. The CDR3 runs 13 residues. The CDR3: CASSWRFSYEQYF. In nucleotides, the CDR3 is TGTGCCAGCAGCTGGCGGTTCTCCTACGAGCAGTACTTC.

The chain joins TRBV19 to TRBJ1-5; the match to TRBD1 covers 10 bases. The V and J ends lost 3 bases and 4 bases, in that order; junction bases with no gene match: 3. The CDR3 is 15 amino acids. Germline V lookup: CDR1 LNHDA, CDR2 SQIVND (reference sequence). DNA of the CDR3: TGTGCCAGTAGTATTAAGGGACAGGGGAATCAGCCCCAGCATTTT. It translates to CASSIKGQGNQPQHF.

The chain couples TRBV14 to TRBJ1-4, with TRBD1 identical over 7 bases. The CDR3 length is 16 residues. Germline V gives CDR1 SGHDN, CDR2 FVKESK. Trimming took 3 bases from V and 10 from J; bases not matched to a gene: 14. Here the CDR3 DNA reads TGTGCCAGCAGCCACGAGGGAGCAGGGGGTTTGGGAAAACTGTTTTTT. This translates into CASSHEGAGGLGKLFF. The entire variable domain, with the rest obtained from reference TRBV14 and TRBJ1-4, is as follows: EAGVTQFPSHSVIEKGQTVTLRCDPISGHDNLYWYRRVMGKEIKFLLHFVKESKQDESGMPNNRFLAERTGGTYSTLKVQPAELEDSGVYFCASSHEGAGGLGKLFFGSGTQLSVL.

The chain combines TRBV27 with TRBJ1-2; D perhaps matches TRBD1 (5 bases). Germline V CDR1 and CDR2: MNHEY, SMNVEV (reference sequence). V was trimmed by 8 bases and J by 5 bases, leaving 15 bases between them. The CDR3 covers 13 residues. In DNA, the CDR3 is TGTGCCAGCGGAAAACCTCAGGGATATGGCTACACCTTC. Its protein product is CASGKPQGYGYTF.

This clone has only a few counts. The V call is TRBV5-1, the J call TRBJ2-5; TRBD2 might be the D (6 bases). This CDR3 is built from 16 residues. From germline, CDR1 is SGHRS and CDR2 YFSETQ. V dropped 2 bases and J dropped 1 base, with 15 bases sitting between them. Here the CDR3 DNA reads TGCGCCAGCAGCTTATGGGACTCGAGTGGCCAAGAGACCCAGTACTTC. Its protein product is CASSLWDSSGQETQYF. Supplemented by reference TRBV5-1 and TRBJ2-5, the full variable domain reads KAGVTQTPRYLIKTRGQQVTLSCSPISGHRSVSWYQQTPGQGLQFLFEYFSETQRNKGNFPGRFSGRQFSNSRSEMNVSTLELGDSALYLCASSLWDSSGQETQYFGPGTRLLVL.

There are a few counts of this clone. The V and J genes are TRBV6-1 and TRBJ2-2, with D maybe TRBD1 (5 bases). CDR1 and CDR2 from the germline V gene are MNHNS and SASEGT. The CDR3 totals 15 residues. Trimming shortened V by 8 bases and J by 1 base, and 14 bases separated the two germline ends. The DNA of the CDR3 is TGTGCCAGCCAGTTGTGGACAAGGAACACCGGGGAGCTGTTTTTT. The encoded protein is CASQLWTRNTGELFF.

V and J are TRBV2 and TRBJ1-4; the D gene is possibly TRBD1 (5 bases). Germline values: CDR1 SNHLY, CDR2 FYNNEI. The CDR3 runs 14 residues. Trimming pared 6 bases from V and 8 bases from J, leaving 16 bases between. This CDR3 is CASRAPSRGEKLFF. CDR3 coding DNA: TGTGCCAGCAGGGCACCGTCTAGGGGAGAAAAACTGTTTTTT.

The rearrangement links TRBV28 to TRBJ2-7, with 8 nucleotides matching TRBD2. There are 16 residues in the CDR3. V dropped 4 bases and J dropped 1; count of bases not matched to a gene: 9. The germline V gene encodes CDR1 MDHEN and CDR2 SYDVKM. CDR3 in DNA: TGTGCCAGCAGTTCCCCTCATAGCGGGATATCCTACGAGCAGTACTTC. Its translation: CASSSPHSGISYEQYF.

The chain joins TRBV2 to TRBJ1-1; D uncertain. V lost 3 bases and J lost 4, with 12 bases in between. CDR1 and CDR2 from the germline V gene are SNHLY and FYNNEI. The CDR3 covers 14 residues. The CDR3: CASSEGRRGTEAFF. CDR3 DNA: TGTGCCAGCAGTGAGGGCCGGCGGGGCACTGAAGCTTTCTTT.

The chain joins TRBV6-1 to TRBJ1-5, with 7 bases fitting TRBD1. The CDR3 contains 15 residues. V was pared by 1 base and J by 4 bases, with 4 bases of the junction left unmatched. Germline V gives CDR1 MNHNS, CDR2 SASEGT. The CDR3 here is CASSEVGTANQPQHF. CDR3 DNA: TGTGCCAGCAGTGAAGTGGGGACAGCTAATCAGCCCCAGCATTTT.

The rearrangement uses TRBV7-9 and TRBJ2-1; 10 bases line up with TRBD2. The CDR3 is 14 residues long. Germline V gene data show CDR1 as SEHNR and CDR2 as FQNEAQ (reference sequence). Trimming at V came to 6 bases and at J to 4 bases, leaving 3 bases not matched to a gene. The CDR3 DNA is TGTGCCAGCAGGACTAGCGGGCGTTACAATGAGCAGTTCTTC. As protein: CASRTSGRYNEQFF.

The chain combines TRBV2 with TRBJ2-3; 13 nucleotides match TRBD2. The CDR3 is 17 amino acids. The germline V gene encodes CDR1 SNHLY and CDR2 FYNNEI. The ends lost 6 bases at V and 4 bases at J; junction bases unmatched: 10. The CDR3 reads CASRGTSGRAYADTQYF. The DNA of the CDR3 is TGTGCCAGCAGGGGAACTAGCGGGAGGGCCTACGCAGATACGCAGTATTTT. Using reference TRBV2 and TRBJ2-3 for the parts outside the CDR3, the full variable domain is EPEVTQTPSHQVTQMGQEVILRCVPISNHLYFYWYRQILGQKVEFLVSFYNNEISEKSEIFDDQFSVERPDGSNFTLKIRSTKLEDSAMYFCASRGTSGRAYADTQYFGPGTRLTVL.

In DNA form, the CDR3 reads TGTGCCAGCAGCCATAGGCAGGGGGAATCTGGGGCCAACGTCCTGACTTTC. It yields the protein CASSHRQGESGANVLTF. The gene calls are TRBV4-2 and TRBJ2-6, with 7 bases aligning to TRBD1. CDR1 and CDR2 from the germline V gene are LGHNA and YNFKEQ. The CDR3 extends over 17 amino acids. J gave up 1 base and V 3 bases, and 6 bases lay outside the gene matches.

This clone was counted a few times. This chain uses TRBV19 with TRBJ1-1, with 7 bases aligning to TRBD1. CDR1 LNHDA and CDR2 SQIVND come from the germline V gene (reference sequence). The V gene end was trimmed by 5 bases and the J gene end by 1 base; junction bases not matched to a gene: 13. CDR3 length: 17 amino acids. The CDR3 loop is CASSSRQGGKANTEAFF. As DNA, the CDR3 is TGTGCCAGTAGTTCCCGACAGGGAGGTAAGGCGAACACTGAAGCTTTCTTT.

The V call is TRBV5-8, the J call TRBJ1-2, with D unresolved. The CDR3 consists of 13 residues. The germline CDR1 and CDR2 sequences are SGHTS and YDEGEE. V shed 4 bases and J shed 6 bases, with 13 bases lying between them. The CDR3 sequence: CASSGGGLDGYTF. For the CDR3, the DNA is TGTGCCAGCAGCGGAGGAGGGTTGGATGGCTACACCTTC.

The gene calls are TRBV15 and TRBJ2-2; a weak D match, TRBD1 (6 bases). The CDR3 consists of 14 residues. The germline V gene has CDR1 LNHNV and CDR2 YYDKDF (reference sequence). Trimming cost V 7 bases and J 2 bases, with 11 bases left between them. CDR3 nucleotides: TGTGCCACCACTCAGGACAGCAACACCGGGGAGCTGTTTTTT. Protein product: CATTQDSNTGELFF.

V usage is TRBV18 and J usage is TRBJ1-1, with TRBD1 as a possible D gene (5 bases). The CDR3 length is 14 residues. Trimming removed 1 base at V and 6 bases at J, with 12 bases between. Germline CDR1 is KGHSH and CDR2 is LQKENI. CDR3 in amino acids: CASSPLTGPSEAFF. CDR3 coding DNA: TGTGCCAGCTCACCACTCACAGGCCCCTCTGAAGCTTTCTTT.

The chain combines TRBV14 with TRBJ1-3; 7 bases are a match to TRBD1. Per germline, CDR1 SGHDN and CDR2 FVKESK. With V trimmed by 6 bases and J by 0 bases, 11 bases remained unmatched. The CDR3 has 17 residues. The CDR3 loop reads CASSLGDRFNSGNTIYF. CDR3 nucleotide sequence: TGTGCCAGCAGTCTCGGGGACAGATTTAACTCTGGAAACACCATATATTTT.

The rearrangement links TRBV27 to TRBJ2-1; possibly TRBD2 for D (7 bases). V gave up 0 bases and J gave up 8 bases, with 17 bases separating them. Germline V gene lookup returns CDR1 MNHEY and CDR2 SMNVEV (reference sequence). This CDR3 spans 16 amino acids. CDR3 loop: CASSLSLGGGADEQFF. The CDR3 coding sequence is TGTGCCAGCAGTTTATCGTTAGGGGGAGGGGCCGATGAGCAGTTCTTC.